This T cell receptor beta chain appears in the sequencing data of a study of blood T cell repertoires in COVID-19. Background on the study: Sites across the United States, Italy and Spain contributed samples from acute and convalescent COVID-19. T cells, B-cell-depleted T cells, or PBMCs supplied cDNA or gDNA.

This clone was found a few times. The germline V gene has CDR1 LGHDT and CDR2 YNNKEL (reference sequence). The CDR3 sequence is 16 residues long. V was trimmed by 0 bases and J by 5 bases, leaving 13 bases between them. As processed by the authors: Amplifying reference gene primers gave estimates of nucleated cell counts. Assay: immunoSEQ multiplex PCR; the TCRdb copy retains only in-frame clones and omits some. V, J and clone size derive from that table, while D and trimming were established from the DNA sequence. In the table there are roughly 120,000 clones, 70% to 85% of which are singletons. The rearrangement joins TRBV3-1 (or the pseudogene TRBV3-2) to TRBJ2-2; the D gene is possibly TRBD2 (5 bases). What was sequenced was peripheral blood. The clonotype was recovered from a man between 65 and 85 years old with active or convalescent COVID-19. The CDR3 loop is CASSQDPMGVTGELFF. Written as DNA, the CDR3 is TGTGCCAGCAGCCAAGATCCCATGGGAGTAACCGGGGAGCTGTTTTTT.